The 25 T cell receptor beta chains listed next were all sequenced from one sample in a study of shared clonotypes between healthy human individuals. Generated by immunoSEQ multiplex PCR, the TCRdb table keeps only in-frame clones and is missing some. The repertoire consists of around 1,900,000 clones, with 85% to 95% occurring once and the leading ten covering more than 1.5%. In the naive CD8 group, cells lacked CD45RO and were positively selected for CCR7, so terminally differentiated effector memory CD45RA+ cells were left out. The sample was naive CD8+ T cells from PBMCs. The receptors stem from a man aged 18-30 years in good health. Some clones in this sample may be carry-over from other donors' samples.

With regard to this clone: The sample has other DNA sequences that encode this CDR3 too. The CDR3 is CASSLGSGSVYEQYF. CDR3 DNA sequence: TGTGCCAGCAGCTTGGGTAGCGGGAGTGTCTACGAGCAGTACTTC. This chain uses TRBV5-6 with TRBJ2-7, with 9 bases that match TRBD2. After removal of 0 bases from V and 3 bases from J, the junction contained 4 bases not matched to a gene. Per the germline V gene, CDR1 is SGHDT and CDR2 is YYEEEE. This CDR3 has 15 residues.

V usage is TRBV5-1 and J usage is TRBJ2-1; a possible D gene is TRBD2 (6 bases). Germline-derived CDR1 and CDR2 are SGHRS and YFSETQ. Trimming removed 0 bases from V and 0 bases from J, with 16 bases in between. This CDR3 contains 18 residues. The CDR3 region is CASSLAPFSGISYNEQFF. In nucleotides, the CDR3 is TGCGCCAGCAGCTTGGCACCCTTTAGCGGAATCTCCTACAATGAGCAGTTCTTC.

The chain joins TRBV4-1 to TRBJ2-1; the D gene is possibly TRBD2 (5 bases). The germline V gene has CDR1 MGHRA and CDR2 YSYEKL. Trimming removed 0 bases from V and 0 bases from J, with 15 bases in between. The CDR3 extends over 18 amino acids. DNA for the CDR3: TGCGCCAGCAGCCAAGAGGTGGCGGGCCGGAGCTCCTACAATGAGCAGTTCTTC. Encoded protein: CASSQEVAGRSSYNEQFF.

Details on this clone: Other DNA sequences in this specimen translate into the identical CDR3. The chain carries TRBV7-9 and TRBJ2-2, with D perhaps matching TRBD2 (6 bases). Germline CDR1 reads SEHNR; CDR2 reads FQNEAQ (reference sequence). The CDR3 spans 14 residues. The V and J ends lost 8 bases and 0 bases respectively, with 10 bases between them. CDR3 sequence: CASPGDPNTGELFF. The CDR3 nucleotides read TGTGCCAGCCCGGGAGACCCGAACACCGGGGAGCTGTTTTTT.

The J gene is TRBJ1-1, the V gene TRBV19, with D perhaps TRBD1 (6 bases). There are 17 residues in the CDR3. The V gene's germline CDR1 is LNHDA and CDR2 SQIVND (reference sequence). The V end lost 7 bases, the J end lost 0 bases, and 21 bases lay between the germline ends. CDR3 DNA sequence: TGTGCCAGTACGGCCCTCCGGACAGTCGACATGAACACTGAAGCTTTCTTT. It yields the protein CASTALRTVDMNTEAFF.

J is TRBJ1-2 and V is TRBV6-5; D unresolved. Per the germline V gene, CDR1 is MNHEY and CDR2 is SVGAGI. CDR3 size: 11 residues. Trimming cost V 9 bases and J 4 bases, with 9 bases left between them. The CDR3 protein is CASFGGYGYTF. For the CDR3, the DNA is TGTGCCAGTTTCGGAGGCTATGGCTACACCTTC.

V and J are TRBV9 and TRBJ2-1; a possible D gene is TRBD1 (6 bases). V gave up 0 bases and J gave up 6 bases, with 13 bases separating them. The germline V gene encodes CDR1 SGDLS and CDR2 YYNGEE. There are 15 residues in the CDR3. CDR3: CASSVVGHLGNEQFF. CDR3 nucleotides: TGTGCCAGCAGCGTAGTGGGACACCTCGGCAATGAGCAGTTCTTC.

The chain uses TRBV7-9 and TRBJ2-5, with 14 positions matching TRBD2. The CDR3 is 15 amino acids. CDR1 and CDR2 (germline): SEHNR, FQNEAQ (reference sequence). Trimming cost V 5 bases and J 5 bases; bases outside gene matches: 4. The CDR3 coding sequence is TGTGCCAGCAGCAGACTAGCGGGAGGGCTGGAGACCCAGTACTTC. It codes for CASSRLAGGLETQYF. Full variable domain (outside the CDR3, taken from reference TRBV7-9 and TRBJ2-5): DTGVSQNPRHKITKRGQNVTFRCDPISEHNRLYWYRQTLGQGPEFLTYFQNEAQLEKSRLLSDRFSAERPKGSFSTLEIQRTEQGDSAMYLCASSRLAGGLETQYFGPGTRLLVL.

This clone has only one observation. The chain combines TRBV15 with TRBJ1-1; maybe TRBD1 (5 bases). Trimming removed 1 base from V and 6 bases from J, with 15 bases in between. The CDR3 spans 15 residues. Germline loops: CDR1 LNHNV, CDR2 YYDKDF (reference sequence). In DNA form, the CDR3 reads TGTGCCACCAGCAGAGGTGGGGGGGTTTCTTCTGAAGCTTTCTTT. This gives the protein CATSRGGGVSSEAFF.

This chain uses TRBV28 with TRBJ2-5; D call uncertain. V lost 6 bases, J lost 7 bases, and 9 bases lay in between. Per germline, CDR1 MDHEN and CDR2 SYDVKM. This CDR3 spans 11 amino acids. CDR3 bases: TGTGCCAGCAGCTCAGAGGCGACCCAGTACTTC. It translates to CASSSEATQYF. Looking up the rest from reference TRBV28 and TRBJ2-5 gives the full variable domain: DVKVTQSSRYLVKRTGEKVFLECVQDMDHENMFWYRQDPGLGLRLIYFSYDVKMKEKGDIPEGYSVSREKKERFSLILESASTNQTSMYLCASSSEATQYFGPGTRLLVL.

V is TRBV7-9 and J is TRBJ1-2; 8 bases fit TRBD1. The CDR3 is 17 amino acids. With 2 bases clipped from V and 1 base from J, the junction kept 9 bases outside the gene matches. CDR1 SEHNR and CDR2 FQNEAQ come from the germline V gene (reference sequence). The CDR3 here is CASSLSWTGRDNYGYTF. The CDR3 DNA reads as TGTGCCAGCAGCTTATCATGGACAGGGCGGGATAACTATGGCTACACCTTC.

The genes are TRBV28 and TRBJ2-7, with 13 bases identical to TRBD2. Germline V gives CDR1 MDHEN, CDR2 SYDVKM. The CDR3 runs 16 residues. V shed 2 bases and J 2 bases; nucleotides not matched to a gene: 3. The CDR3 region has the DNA TGTGCCAGCAGTTTACGGACTAGCGGGAGTACCTACGAGCAGTACTTC. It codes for CASSLRTSGSTYEQYF.

CDR3: CASSIASAAGYEQYF. In nucleotides, the CDR3 is TGTGCCAGTAGTATAGCCTCGGCCGCCGGCTACGAGCAGTACTTC. This chain uses TRBV19 with TRBJ2-7; D unresolved. The germline gives CDR1 LNHDA, CDR2 SQIVND (reference sequence). Trimming cost V 1 base and J 3 bases, with 13 bases left between them. The CDR3 length is 15 residues.

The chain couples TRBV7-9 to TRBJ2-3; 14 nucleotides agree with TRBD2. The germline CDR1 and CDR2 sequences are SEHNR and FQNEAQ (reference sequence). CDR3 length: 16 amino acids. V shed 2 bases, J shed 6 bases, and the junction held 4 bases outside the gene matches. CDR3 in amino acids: CASSLFGTSGSDTQYF. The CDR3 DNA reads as TGTGCCAGCAGCTTATTTGGGACTAGCGGGAGTGATACGCAGTATTTT. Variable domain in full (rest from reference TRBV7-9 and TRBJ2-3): DTGVSQNPRHKITKRGQNVTFRCDPISEHNRLYWYRQTLGQGPEFLTYFQNEAQLEKSRLLSDRFSAERPKGSFSTLEIQRTEQGDSAMYLCASSLFGTSGSDTQYFGPGTRLTVL.

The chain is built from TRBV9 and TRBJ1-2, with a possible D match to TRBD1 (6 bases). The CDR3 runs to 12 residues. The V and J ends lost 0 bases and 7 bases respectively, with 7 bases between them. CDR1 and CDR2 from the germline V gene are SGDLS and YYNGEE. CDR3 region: CASSVDRAGYTF. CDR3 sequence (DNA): TGTGCCAGCAGCGTAGACAGGGCTGGCTACACCTTC.

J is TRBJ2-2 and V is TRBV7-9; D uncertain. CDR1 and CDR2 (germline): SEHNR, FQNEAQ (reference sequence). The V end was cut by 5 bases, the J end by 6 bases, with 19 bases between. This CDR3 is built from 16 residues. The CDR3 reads CASSPGPPSVSGELFF. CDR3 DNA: TGTGCCAGCAGCCCCGGACCCCCCTCTGTATCCGGGGAGCTGTTTTTT. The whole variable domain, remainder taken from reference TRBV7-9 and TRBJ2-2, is DTGVSQNPRHKITKRGQNVTFRCDPISEHNRLYWYRQTLGQGPEFLTYFQNEAQLEKSRLLSDRFSAERPKGSFSTLEIQRTEQGDSAMYLCASSPGPPSVSGELFFGEGSRLTVL.

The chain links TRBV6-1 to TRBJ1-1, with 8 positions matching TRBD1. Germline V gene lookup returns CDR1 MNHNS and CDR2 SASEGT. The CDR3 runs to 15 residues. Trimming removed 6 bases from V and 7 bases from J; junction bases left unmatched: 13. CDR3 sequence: CASSLERLGQDEAFF. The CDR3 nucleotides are TGTGCCAGCAGCTTAGAGCGGTTGGGACAGGATGAAGCTTTCTTT.

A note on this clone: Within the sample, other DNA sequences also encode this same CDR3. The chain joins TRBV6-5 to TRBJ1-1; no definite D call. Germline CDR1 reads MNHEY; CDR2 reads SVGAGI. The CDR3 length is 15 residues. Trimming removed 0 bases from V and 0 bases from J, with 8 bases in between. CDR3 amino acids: CASSYSGEMNTEAFF. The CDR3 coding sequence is TGTGCCAGCAGTTACTCTGGGGAAATGAACACTGAAGCTTTCTTT.

The CDR3 DNA follows: TGTGCCAGCAGAAATCAGGGACAGGGACCCTACAATGAGCAGTTCTTC. Amino acids: CASRNQGQGPYNEQFF. The V call is TRBV27, the J call TRBJ2-1; TRBD1 agrees at 9 bases. With V trimmed by 6 bases and J by 2 bases, 8 bases remained unmatched. The V gene's germline CDR1 is MNHEY and CDR2 SMNVEV (reference sequence). The CDR3 totals 16 residues.

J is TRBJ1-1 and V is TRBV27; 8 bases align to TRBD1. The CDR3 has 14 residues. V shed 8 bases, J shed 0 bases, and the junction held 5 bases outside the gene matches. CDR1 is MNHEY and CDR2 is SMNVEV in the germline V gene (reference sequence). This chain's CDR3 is CASGRTGLNTEAFF. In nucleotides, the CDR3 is TGTGCCAGCGGACGGACAGGGCTGAACACTGAAGCTTTCTTT.

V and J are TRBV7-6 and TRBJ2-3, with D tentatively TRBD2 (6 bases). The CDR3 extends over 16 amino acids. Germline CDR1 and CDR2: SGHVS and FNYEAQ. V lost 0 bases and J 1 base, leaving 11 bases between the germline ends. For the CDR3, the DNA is TGTGCCAGCAGCTTAGCTGCCCCGGGAGGCACAGATACGCAGTATTTT. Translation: CASSLAAPGGTDTQYF.

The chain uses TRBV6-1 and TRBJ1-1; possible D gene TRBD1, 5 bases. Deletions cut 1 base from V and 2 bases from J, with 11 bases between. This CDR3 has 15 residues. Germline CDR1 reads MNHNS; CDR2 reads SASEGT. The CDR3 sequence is CASSEVPGSNTEAFF. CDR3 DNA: TGTGCCAGCAGTGAAGTCCCAGGGTCAAACACTGAAGCTTTCTTT.

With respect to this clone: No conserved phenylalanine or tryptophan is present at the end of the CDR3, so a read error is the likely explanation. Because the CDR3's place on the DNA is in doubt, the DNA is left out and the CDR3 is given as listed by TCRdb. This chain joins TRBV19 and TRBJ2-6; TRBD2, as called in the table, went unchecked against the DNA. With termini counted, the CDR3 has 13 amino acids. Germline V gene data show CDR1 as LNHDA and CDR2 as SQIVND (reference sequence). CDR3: CASSIFTSGRGPP.

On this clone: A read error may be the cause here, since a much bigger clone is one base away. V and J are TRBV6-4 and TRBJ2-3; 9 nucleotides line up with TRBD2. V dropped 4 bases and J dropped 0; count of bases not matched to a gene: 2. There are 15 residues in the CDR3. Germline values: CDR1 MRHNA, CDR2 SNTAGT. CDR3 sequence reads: CASSVTSGSTDTQYF. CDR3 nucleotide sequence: TGTGCCAGCAGTGTCACTAGCGGGAGCACAGATACGCAGTATTTT.

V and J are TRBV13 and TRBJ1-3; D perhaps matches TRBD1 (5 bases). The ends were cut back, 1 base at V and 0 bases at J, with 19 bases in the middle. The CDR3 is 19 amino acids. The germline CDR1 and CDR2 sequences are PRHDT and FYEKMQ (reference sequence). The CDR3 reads CASSLDFGAASSSGNTIYF. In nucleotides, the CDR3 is TGTGCCAGCAGCTTAGATTTCGGGGCGGCCAGCAGCTCTGGAAACACCATATATTTT.